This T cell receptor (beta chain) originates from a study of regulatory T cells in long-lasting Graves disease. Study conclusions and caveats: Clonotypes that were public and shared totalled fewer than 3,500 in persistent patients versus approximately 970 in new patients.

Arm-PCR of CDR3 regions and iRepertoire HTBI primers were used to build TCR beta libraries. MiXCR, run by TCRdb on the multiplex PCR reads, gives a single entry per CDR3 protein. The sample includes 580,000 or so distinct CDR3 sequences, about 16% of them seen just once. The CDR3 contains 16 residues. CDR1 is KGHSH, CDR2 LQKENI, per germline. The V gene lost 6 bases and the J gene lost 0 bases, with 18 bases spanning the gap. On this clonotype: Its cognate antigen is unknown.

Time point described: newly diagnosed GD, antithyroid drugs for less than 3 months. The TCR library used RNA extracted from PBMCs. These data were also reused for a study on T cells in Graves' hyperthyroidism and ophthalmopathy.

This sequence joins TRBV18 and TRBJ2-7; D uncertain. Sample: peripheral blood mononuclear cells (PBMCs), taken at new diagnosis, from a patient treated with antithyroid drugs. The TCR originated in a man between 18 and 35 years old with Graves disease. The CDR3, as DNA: TGTGCCAGCTCCTCAACGGGTGGGGATGCCTCCTACGAGCAGTACTTC. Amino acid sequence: CASSSTGGDASYEQYF.